Listed below are T cell receptor beta chains from one sample, sequenced in a study of cytomegalovirus exposure and HLA in healthy donors. The assay was immunoSEQ multiplex PCR, and TCRdb's table has in-frame clones only and misses some. The data hold 150,000 or so clones, with 77% observed a single time. The sequenced material came from PBMCs. These receptor sequences come from a female donor in good health and CMV-seronegative. Both conserved end residues are part of each CDR3. D genes are given only for firm matches. Some rows mark clone size as missing; the rest say once, few, many or name a class of expanded clone.

size	D	V	J	CDR3	DNA
NA	TRBD1	TRBV25-1	TRBJ2-7	CASSEFRDRDEQYF	TGTGCCAGCAGTGAATTCCGGGACAGAGACGAGCAGTACTTC
NA	TRBD1	TRBV7-9	TRBJ2-1	CASSPRGQGSNEQFF	TGTGCCAGCAGCCCTAGGGGACAGGGGTCGAATGAGCAGTTCTTC
NA	TRBD2	TRBV7-9	TRBJ2-7	CSSSLGVAGLAYEQYF	TGTTCCAGCAGCTTAGGTGTAGCGGGGCTTGCCTACGAGCAGTACTTC
NA	TRBD1	TRBV5-4	TRBJ2-1	CASSLALDRVDEQFF	TGTGCCAGCAGCTTGGCTTTGGACAGGGTCGATGAGCAGTTCTTC
NA	NA	TRBV5-1	TRBJ1-2	CASSLDPGANYGYTF	TGCGCCAGCAGCTTGGATCCAGGGGCTAACTATGGCTACACCTTC
NA	TRBD1	TRBV27	TRBJ2-3	CASSAPGGATDTQYF	TGTGCCAGCAGTGCCCCAGGGGGAGCGACAGATACGCAGTATTTT
NA	TRBD1	TRBV28	TRBJ1-2	CASSPQGSGARAGYTF	TGTGCCAGCAGCCCACAGGGGTCCGGGGCCCGGGCCGGCTACACCTTC
few	TRBD1	TRBV5-1	TRBJ1-1	CASSWTGDTEAFF	TGCGCCAGCAGCTGGACAGGGGACACTGAAGCTTTCTTT
NA	TRBD1	TRBV18	TRBJ2-3	CASSPDRDSTDTQYF	TGTGCCAGCTCACCCGACAGGGATAGCACAGATACGCAGTATTTT
NA	TRBD1	TRBV28	TRBJ2-6	CASSTAGTAGANVLTF	TGTGCCAGCAGTACAGCTGGGACAGCTGGGGCCAACGTCCTGACTTTC
NA	TRBD2	TRBV13	TRBJ2-3	CASSLGVAGSPDTQYF	TGTGCCAGCAGCTTAGGGGTAGCGGGGTCCCCAGATACGCAGTATTTT
NA	TRBD1	TRBV7-2	TRBJ2-2	CASSLAGQGVTGELFF	TGTGCCAGCAGCTTAGCGGGACAGGGGGTCACCGGGGAGCTGTTTTTT
NA	NA	TRBV28	TRBJ2-7	CAIGGTQGSTEQYF	TGTGCCATCGGGGGAACACAGGGGTCAACCGAGCAGTACTTC
NA	TRBD1	TRBV5-1	TRBJ1-4	CASSEKSVETGVEKLFF	TGCGCCAGCAGCGAAAAATCCGTTGAGACAGGGGTTGAAAAACTGTTTTTT
NA	NA	TRBV5-4	TRBJ2-4	CASSLGTGDGFQYF	TGTGCCAGCAGCTTGGGGACTGGGGATGGGTTCCAGTACTTC
NA	NA	TRBV6-6	TRBJ1-5	CASRMSSNQPQHF	TGTGCCAGCAGGATGAGTAGCAATCAGCCCCAGCATTTT
once	NA	TRBV5-1	TRBJ2-2	CASSGGLSTGELFF	TGCGCCAGCAGCGGGGGCCTCAGCACCGGGGAGCTGTTTTTT
NA	TRBD1	TRBV27	TRBJ2-7	CASRGHRGSSYEQYF	TGTGCCAGCAGGGGACACAGGGGGAGCTCCTACGAGCAGTACTTC
NA	TRBD1	TRBV2	TRBJ2-5	CASSETGGRTGQYF	TGTGCCAGCAGTGAAACAGGGGGCAGAACCGGGCAGTACTTC
few	NA	TRBV28	TRBJ2-7	CASSSSGHPASYEQYF	TGTGCCAGCAGTTCCTCGGGACATCCAGCTTCCTACGAGCAGTACTTC
NA	TRBD2	TRBV19	TRBJ2-1	CASSIDQASGVYNEQFF	TGTGCCAGTAGTATAGATCAAGCTAGCGGGGTGTACAATGAGCAGTTCTTC
NA	NA	TRBV6-1	TRBJ1-2	CASSEPGERLYGYTF	TGTGCCAGCAGTGAACCAGGGGAGAGGCTCTATGGCTACACCTTC
NA	NA	TRBV13	TRBJ1-4	CASSSTLADNEKLFF	TGTGCCAGCAGCTCGACGTTGGCGGATAATGAAAAACTGTTTTTT
few	NA	TRBV4-2	TRBJ1-1	CASSPSWNTEAFF	TGTGCCAGCAGCCCCTCGTGGAACACTGAAGCTTTCTTT
NA	NA	TRBV7-9	TRBJ2-7	CASSSGQATYEQYF	TGTGCCAGCAGCTCAGGACAAGCAACCTACGAGCAGTACTTC
NA	NA	TRBV10-2	TRBJ1-3	CASSEAGSSGNTIYF	TGCGCCAGCAGTGAGGCGGGTAGCTCTGGAAACACCATATATTTT
NA	TRBD1	TRBV19	TRBJ2-2	CASSTRDRTNTGELFF	TGTGCCAGTAGTACTCGGGACAGGACGAACACCGGGGAGCTGTTTTTT
NA	TRBD2	TRBV6-1	TRBJ2-3	CASSAAGGLTDTQYF	TGTGCCAGCAGTGCGGCGGGAGGGTTGACAGATACGCAGTATTTT
once	TRBD1	TRBV6-1	TRBJ2-7	CASSEGQGGPYEQYF	TGTGCCAGCAGTGAAGGACAGGGGGGCCCCTACGAGCAGTACTTC
NA	NA	TRBV29-1	TRBJ2-3	CSEGEHTDTQYF	TGCAGCGAGGGGGAACACACTGATACGCAGTATTTT
NA	TRBD2	TRBV5-4	TRBJ2-7	CASSLGNGRADYEQYF	TGTGCCAGCAGCTTGGGAAACGGGAGGGCTGACTACGAGCAGTACTTC
NA	TRBD1	TRBV10-3	TRBJ1-2	CAISPTGVGYGYTF	TGTGCCATCAGCCCGACAGGGGTGGGCTATGGCTACACCTTC
NA	TRBD1	TRBV19	TRBJ2-1	CASRQDRSSYNEQFF	TGTGCCAGCCGTCAGGACAGGAGCTCCTACAATGAGCAGTTCTTC
NA	NA	TRBV30	TRBJ1-2	CAWSVGGHYGYTF	TGTGCCTGGAGTGTCGGGGGGCACTATGGCTACACCTTC
NA	NA	TRBV27	TRBJ1-5	CASSLSWGGGQPQHF	TGTGCCAGCAGTTTATCATGGGGAGGAGGCCAGCCCCAGCATTTT
few	TRBD1	TRBV6-6	TRBJ2-7	CASQRNRGNPNEQYF	TGTGCCAGTCAGCGGAACAGGGGCAATCCTAATGAGCAGTACTTC
few	TRBD1	TRBV19	TRBJ1-6	CASSPGQGGNSPLHF	TGTGCCAGTAGTCCCGGACAGGGCGGTAATTCACCCCTCCACTTT
NA	NA	TRBV6-1	TRBJ2-7	CASRVILSSYEQYF	TGTGCCAGCAGGGTCATCCTAAGCTCCTACGAGCAGTACTTC
NA	NA	TRBV10-1	TRBJ2-7	CASSPDAYEQYF	TGCGCCAGCAGTCCAGATGCCTACGAGCAGTACTTC
NA	NA	TRBV29-1	TRBJ2-1	CSVLRGNEQFF	TGCAGCGTACTGCGAGGTAATGAGCAGTTCTTC
NA	TRBD2	TRBV7-3	TRBJ2-3	CASSLGSGSSTDTQYF	TGTGCCAGCAGCTTGGGTAGCGGGAGTTCCACAGATACGCAGTATTTT
NA	TRBD1	TRBV27	TRBJ1-5	CASKVLGTGGNQPQHF	TGTGCCAGCAAGGTCCTTGGGACAGGGGGCAATCAGCCCCAGCATTTT
NA	NA	TRBV7-6	TRBJ1-5	CASSLAESQPQHF	TGTGCCAGCAGCTTAGCCGAGTCTCAGCCCCAGCATTTT
NA	NA	TRBV12-2	TRBJ2-7	CASRLGMGQAILFTTGQEYF	TGTGCAAGTCGCTTAGGGATGGGACAAGCCATTCTCTTTACTACTGGGCAAGAGTACTTC
NA	NA	TRBV15	TRBJ2-5	CATSTLKETQYF	TGTGCCACCAGCACCCTTAAAGAGACCCAGTACTTC
NA	NA	TRBV28	TRBJ1-3	CASRNGGSNSGNTIYF	TGTGCCAGCAGAAATGGGGGGTCCAACTCTGGAAACACCATATATTTT
NA	NA	TRBV27	TRBJ2-7	CASSSPRAGDKNEQYF	TGTGCCAGCAGTTCCCCCCGGGCAGGGGATAAGAACGAGCAGTACTTC
NA	TRBD2	TRBV5-1	TRBJ2-3	CASSDLAGGSTDTQYF	TGCGCCAGCAGCGACCTAGCGGGGGGAAGCACAGATACGCAGTATTTT
NA	NA	TRBV27	TRBJ1-1	CASSLSRNTEAFF	TGTGCCAGCAGTTTATCCAGGAACACTGAAGCTTTCTTT
once	NA	TRBV15	TRBJ2-3	CATSSPSAPQDTQYF	TGTGCCACCAGCAGTCCTAGCGCGCCACAGGATACGCAGTATTTT
NA	TRBD1	TRBV7-3	TRBJ1-1	CASSFSGQGDVVAFF	TGTGCCAGCAGCTTTTCGGGACAGGGGGACGTGGTGGCTTTCTTT